This T cell receptor (beta chain) originates from a study of T cell responses to AZD1222 COVID-19 vaccine. Study-wide results and caveats: Per reports, nearly half of all spike-specific TCRs target regions that are unmutated in variants. Spike-specific TCR breadth and depth both grew after two AZD1222 doses.

This clone came up once. Antigen specificity is unknown. This CDR3 has 14 amino acids. Germline lookup yields CDR1 LGHNA and CDR2 YSLEER. The ends were cut back, 0 bases at V and 3 bases at J, with 8 bases in the middle. Only in-frame clones appear in the TCRdb table, and some are missing; sequencing was by immunoSEQ multiplex PCR. The sample has 75,000 to 100,000 clones, just over 90% seen once. The sequence was collected from an adult in good health. This chain links TRBV4-3 with TRBJ1-1; D gene uncertain. Source: peripheral blood, taken on day 0 of AZD1222 vaccination. CDR3 in DNA: TGCGCCAGCAGCCAAGATAGGACGGACACTGAAGCTTTCTTT. Amino acid sequence: CASSQDRTDTEAFF.